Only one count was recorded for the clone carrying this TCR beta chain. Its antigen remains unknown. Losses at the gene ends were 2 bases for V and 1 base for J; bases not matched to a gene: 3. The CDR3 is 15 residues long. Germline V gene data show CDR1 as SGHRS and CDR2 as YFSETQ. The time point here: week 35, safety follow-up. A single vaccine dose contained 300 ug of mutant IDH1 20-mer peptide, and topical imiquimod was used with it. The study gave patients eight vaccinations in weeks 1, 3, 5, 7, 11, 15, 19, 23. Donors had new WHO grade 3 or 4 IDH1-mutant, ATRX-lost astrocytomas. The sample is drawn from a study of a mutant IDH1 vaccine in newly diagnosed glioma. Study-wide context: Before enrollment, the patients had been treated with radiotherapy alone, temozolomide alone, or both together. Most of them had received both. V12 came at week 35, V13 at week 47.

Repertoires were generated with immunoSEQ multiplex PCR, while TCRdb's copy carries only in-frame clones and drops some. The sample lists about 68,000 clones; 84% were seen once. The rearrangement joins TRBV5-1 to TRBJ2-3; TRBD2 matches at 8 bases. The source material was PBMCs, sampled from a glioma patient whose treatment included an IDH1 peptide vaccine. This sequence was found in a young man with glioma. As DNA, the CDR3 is TGCGCCAGCAGCTTCCACGGGGGGGGCACAGATACGCAGTATTTT. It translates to CASSFHGGGTDTQYF. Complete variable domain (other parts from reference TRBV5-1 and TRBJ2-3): KAGVTQTPRYLIKTRGQQVTLSCSPISGHRSVSWYQQTPGQGLQFLFEYFSETQRNKGNFPGRFSGRQFSNSRSEMNVSTLELGDSALYLCASSFHGGGTDTQYFGPGTRLTVL.